These 7 T cell receptor beta chains originate from one sample sequenced in a study of cytomegalovirus exposure and HLA in healthy donors. It was with 60 Vbeta and 13 Jbeta primers that the PCR ran. Clones were read by immunoSEQ multiplex PCR, and TCRdb kept only the in-frame ones, dropping some. The data show around 130,000 clones, about 70% seen once. Specimen: PBMCs. Receptors were obtained from a woman aged 55-75 years in good health and CMV-seropositive.

This clone occurred once. CDR3 DNA sequence: TGTGCCAGCCGGAACTATGGCTACACCTTC. Residues: CASRNYGYTF. The rearrangement joins TRBV19 to TRBJ1-2; D is unclear. Per the germline V gene, CDR1 is LNHDA and CDR2 is SQIVND (reference sequence). V dropped 9 bases and J dropped 2 bases, with 4 bases sitting between them. This CDR3 comprises 10 residues.

This clone has ten or more counts. CDR3 protein: CASSFRLPPGEQYF. Written as DNA, the CDR3 is TGTGCCAGCAGCTTCAGACTCCCTCCTGGAGAGCAGTACTTC. The V call is TRBV5-5, the J call TRBJ2-7; D gene unclear. The CDR3 has 14 residues. V lost 2 bases and J lost 7, with 16 bases in between. Germline V gives CDR1 SGHKS, CDR2 YYEKEE (reference sequence).

This chain uses TRBV6-5 with TRBJ1-1, with a tentative D call TRBD1 (6 bases). V was clipped by 0 bases and J by 8 bases, with 10 bases between them. Looked up from germline, CDR1 is MNHEY and CDR2 is SVGAGI. This CDR3 is built from 13 residues. CDR3 amino acids: CASSYSGAQEAFF. CDR3 sequence (DNA): TGTGCCAGCAGTTACTCGGGGGCTCAGGAAGCTTTCTTT.

This clone was detected a few times. The chain combines TRBV2 with TRBJ2-6; 11 positions match TRBD1. The CDR3 runs to 17 residues. The junction had 7 bases not matched to a gene; V was cut back by 7 bases and J by 2 bases. Germline V gene data show CDR1 as SNHLY and CDR2 as FYNNEI. CDR3 sequence (DNA): TGTGCCAGCAAGGGGACAGGGGGAAATGCTGGGGCCAACGTCCTGACTTTC. As protein: CASKGTGGNAGANVLTF.

The V call is TRBV6-5, the J call TRBJ2-7; D possibly corresponds to TRBD2 (6 bases). This CDR3 is built from 14 residues. CDR1 is MNHEY, CDR2 SVGAGI, per germline. With 2 bases removed from V and 2 bases from J, the gap between germline ends came to 10 bases. The CDR3, as DNA: TGTGCCAGCAGTTACGGAAGCGGGCCCTACGAGCAGTACTTC. It yields the protein CASSYGSGPYEQYF.

The chain carries TRBV2 and TRBJ1-1; tentatively, D is TRBD1 (5 bases). Looked up from germline, CDR1 is SNHLY and CDR2 is FYNNEI. The CDR3 runs 13 residues. The germline V and J ends were trimmed by 1 base and 4 bases, with 7 bases remaining between them. The CDR3 DNA sequence: TGTGCCAGCAGTGAAGAGGGGATCACTGAAGCTTTCTTT. Protein sequence: CASSEEGITEAFF.

The chain joins TRBV5-4 to TRBJ1-2; D gene uncertain. The CDR3 has 15 residues. Trimming cost V 0 bases and J 0 bases, with 9 bases left between them. The germline gives CDR1 SGHNT, CDR2 YYREEE (reference sequence). The CDR3 nucleotides are TGTGCCAGCAGCTTGGACCCCAGTACTAACTATGGCTACACCTTC. Translated: CASSLDPSTNYGYTF.